This T cell receptor (beta chain) derives from a study of cytomegalovirus exposure and HLA in healthy donors. Turning to the study itself: The same platform was used for the 120 or so validation repertoires as for the approximately 730 first-cohort repertoires, as reported in a later analysis.

The germline gives CDR1 MNHEY, CDR2 SMNVEV (reference sequence). The trim removed 4 bases at V and 4 bases at J, leaving 10 bases unmatched. The CDR3 has 16 residues. Study-wide results and caveats: It was confirmed in vitro that a few of the CMV-associated chains were specific for CMV antigens.

Separate from the roughly 710-subject first cohort, the 120-subject validation cohort was the one that the donors belonged to. Turning to this clone: The antigen is unknown.

Assay used: immunoSEQ multiplex PCR; TCRdb lists only in-frame clones, some missing. The sample holds over 110,000 clones, around 87% seen once. The TCR originated in a man in his late teens or twenties in good health and CMV-seropositive. The chain links TRBV27 to TRBJ2-3; 8 nucleotides line up with TRBD2. Input material: PBMCs. CDR3 DNA sequence: TGTGCCAGCAGTTCGGGACTAGATAGGCAACCAGATACGCAGTATTTT. Its protein product is CASSSGLDRQPDTQYF.